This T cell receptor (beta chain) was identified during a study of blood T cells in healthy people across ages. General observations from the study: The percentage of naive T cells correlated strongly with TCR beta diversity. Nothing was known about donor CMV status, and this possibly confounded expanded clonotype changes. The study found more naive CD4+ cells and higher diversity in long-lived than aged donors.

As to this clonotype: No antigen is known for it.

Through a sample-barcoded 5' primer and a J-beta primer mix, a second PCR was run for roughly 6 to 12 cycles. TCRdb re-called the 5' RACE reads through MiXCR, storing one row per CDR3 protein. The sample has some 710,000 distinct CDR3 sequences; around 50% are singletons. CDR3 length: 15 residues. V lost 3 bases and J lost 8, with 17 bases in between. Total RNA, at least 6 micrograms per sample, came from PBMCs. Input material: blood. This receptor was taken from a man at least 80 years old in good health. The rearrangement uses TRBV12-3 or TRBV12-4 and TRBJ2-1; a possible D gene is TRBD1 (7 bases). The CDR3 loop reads CASSFGGGLKYEQFF. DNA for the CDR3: TGTGCCAGCAGTTTTGGAGGGGGCCTTAAGTATGAGCAGTTCTTC.